Shown below are 25 T cell receptor beta chains from a single sample sequenced in a study of regulatory and conventional T cells in RAG deficiency. The method was immunoSEQ multiplex PCR; TCRdb's version includes in-frame clones alone and lacks a portion of them. The sample includes under 25,000 clones, around 95% of them seen just once. The sorted conventional CD4+ T cells were CD25-low and CD127-high, with genomic DNA sequenced. These data were also reused for a study on regulatory T cells. That investigation notes: The PCR used 52 TRBV and 13 TRBJ primers.

Sequencing was done on a sample of CD25- CD4+ T cells sorted from blood. All receptors derive from a human donor in good health.

The V call is TRBV11-2, the J call TRBJ2-7; TRBD1 matches 7 bases. CDR3 length equals 15 residues. Trimming cost V 5 bases and J 0 bases; bases outside gene matches: 7. Germline CDR1 reads SGHAT; CDR2 reads FQNNGV. The CDR3 loop reads CASSILSGGSYEQYF. DNA of the CDR3: TGTGCCAGCAGCATTCTTTCAGGGGGCTCCTACGAGCAGTACTTC.

The J gene is TRBJ1-2, the V gene TRBV11-2, with a tentative D call TRBD1 (5 bases). This CDR3 contains 16 residues. V shed 8 bases and J shed 4 bases, with 23 bases lying between them. CDR1 and CDR2 (germline): SGHAT, FQNNGV. The CDR3 sequence is CASSQDRGDFFYGYTF. DNA of the CDR3: TGTGCCAGCTCCCAAGACCGGGGGGACTTTTTCTATGGCTACACCTTC.

This clone was seen once. V and J are TRBV28 and TRBJ2-7; the match to TRBD2 covers 8 bases. The CDR3 is 16 residues long. With V trimmed by 4 bases and J by 0 bases, 8 bases remained unmatched. CDR1 is MDHEN, CDR2 SYDVKM, per germline. Here the CDR3 DNA reads TGTGCCAGCAGTTCGATAGCGGGGAGGGTCTCCTACGAGCAGTACTTC. Its translation: CASSSIAGRVSYEQYF.

The chain couples TRBV9 to TRBJ1-1; 7 bases agree with TRBD1. Germline V lookup: CDR1 SGDLS, CDR2 YYNGEE. The CDR3 extends over 13 amino acids. Losses at the gene ends were 0 bases for V and 8 bases for J; bases not matched to a gene: 4. For the CDR3, the DNA is TGTGCCAGCAGCGTAGAAACGGACAGGGAAGCTTTCTTT. This gives the protein CASSVETDREAFF.

The chain employs TRBV5-1 and TRBJ2-5; 11 positions agree with TRBD2. The V segment lost 0 bases and the J segment 7 bases; nucleotides outside the gene matches: 11. The CDR3 is made up of 17 amino acids. Looked up from germline, CDR1 is SGHRS and CDR2 is YFSETQ. CDR3 residues: CASSLAASGGTFSTQYF. CDR3 DNA sequence: TGCGCCAGCAGCTTGGCGGCTAGCGGGGGGACATTTTCGACCCAGTACTTC.

The DNA of the CDR3 is TGTGCCAGCAGCCCCGCCTACGGTAGGGGCTCTAACTATGGCTACACCTTC. This translates into CASSPAYGRGSNYGYTF. This chain uses TRBV7-2 with TRBJ1-2, with D maybe TRBD1 (5 bases). Germline CDR1 reads SGHTA; CDR2 reads FQGNSA. V was clipped by 5 bases and J by 0 bases, with 19 bases between them. CDR3 length equals 17 residues.

This clone appeared a single time. The CDR3 spells CAWGTRDKSTDTQYF. In DNA, the CDR3 is TGTGCCTGGGGAACTCGGGACAAAAGCACAGATACGCAGTATTTT. This chain connects TRBV30 to TRBJ2-3; tentative D call: TRBD1 (6 bases). CDR1 GTSNPN and CDR2 SVGIG come from the germline V gene (reference sequence). The CDR3 extends over 15 amino acids. Trimming shortened V by 5 bases and J by 0 bases, and 15 bases separated the two germline ends.

J is TRBJ1-2 and V is TRBV19; D call uncertain. Germline V gives CDR1 LNHDA, CDR2 SQIVND (reference sequence). The V gene lost 10 bases and the J gene lost 4 bases, with 16 bases spanning the gap. This CDR3 contains 13 residues. CDR3 coding DNA: TGTGCCACCTACTCTGGTTTCTTCTATGGCTACACCTTC. This sequence encodes CATYSGFFYGYTF.

The chain is built from TRBV5-1 and TRBJ1-1, with 8 positions matching TRBD1. V shed 4 bases and J 3 bases; nucleotides not matched to a gene: 8. The CDR3 spans 15 residues. Germline loops: CDR1 SGHRS, CDR2 YFSETQ. The CDR3 DNA reads TGCGCCAGCAGCATTCGACAGGGGATAGACACTGAAGCTTTCTTT. Its protein product is CASSIRQGIDTEAFF.

The chain combines TRBV5-1 with TRBJ2-7; a weak D match, TRBD2 (6 bases). Deletions cut 4 bases from V and 7 bases from J, with 18 bases between. The CDR3 covers 14 residues. CDR1 is SGHRS and CDR2 is YFSETQ in the germline V gene. CDR3 DNA: TGCGCCAGCAGCCGGTCGCCCTCGGCGGGGGAGCAGTACTTC. Protein sequence: CASSRSPSAGEQYF.

The chain combines TRBV2 with TRBJ2-5; tentative D call: TRBD1 (5 bases). The CDR3 has 13 residues. CDR1 SNHLY and CDR2 FYNNEI come from the germline V gene. The V gene lost 7 bases and the J gene lost 5 bases, with 14 bases spanning the gap. CDR3 DNA: TGTGCCAGCAAAGTGCAGGGTTGGGAGACCCAGTACTTC. Amino acids: CASKVQGWETQYF. Combining the CDR3 with reference TRBV2 and TRBJ2-5 gives the whole variable domain EPEVTQTPSHQVTQMGQEVILRCVPISNHLYFYWYRQILGQKVEFLVSFYNNEISEKSEIFDDQFSVERPDGSNFTLKIRSTKLEDSAMYFCASKVQGWETQYFGPGTRLLVL.

This chain uses TRBV5-1 with TRBJ2-1; 9 nucleotides align to TRBD2. Per germline, CDR1 SGHRS and CDR2 YFSETQ. J was trimmed by 10 bases and V by 0 bases; bases with no gene match: 8. CDR3 length equals 15 residues. In nucleotides, the CDR3 is TGCGCCAGCAGCTTGGAAGCGCGGGGGGGCCGGGAGCAGTTCTTC. Protein product: CASSLEARGGREQFF. The whole variable domain, filled in from reference TRBV5-1 and TRBJ2-1, reads KAGVTQTPRYLIKTRGQQVTLSCSPISGHRSVSWYQQTPGQGLQFLFEYFSETQRNKGNFPGRFSGRQFSNSRSEMNVSTLELGDSALYLCASSLEARGGREQFFGPGTRLTVL.

V gene TRBV5-1 combines with J gene TRBJ2-7, with TRBD1 matching over 10 bases. The germline gives CDR1 SGHRS, CDR2 YFSETQ. The CDR3 consists of 16 residues. The J segment lost 0 bases and the V segment lost 4 bases, leaving 7 bases of the junction unmatched. This CDR3 is CASSALRDRGSYEQYF. CDR3 in DNA: TGCGCCAGCAGCGCACTCCGGGACAGGGGCTCCTACGAGCAGTACTTC. The whole variable domain, filled in from reference TRBV5-1 and TRBJ2-7, reads KAGVTQTPRYLIKTRGQQVTLSCSPISGHRSVSWYQQTPGQGLQFLFEYFSETQRNKGNFPGRFSGRQFSNSRSEMNVSTLELGDSALYLCASSALRDRGSYEQYFGPGTRLTVT.

The table lists this clone with a count of one. The junction differs from germline at one of its ends, possibly a read error. V gene TRBV28 combines with J gene TRBJ1-2, with TRBD1 matching 8 bases. The CDR3 spans 13 residues. From germline, CDR1 is MDHEN and CDR2 SYDVKM. CDR3 DNA sequence: TGTGCCAGCAGGGGCCCGGACAGGGTATTCCCCTACTTC. Amino acids: CASRGPDRVFPYF.

The V gene is TRBV9, the J gene TRBJ2-2; D possibly corresponds to TRBD1 (6 bases). The germline V and J ends were trimmed by 3 bases and 4 bases, with 19 bases remaining between them. CDR3 size: 17 residues. Per the germline V gene, CDR1 is SGDLS and CDR2 is YYNGEE. The CDR3 here is CASSAISQGMGTGELFF. CDR3 coding DNA: TGTGCCAGCAGCGCGATTTCGCAGGGGATGGGCACCGGGGAGCTGTTTTTT.

V usage is TRBV18 and J usage is TRBJ2-1, with TRBD1 matching 8 bases. The CDR3 length is 15 residues. Germline lookup yields CDR1 KGHSH and CDR2 LQKENI. The junction had 7 bases not matched to a gene; V was cut back by 6 bases and J by 3 bases. CDR3 region: CASSEGGQDYNEQFF. The CDR3 DNA sequence: TGTGCCAGCTCCGAGGGGGGACAGGACTACAATGAGCAGTTCTTC. The complete variable domain, with remaining parts taken from reference TRBV18 and TRBJ2-1, reads NAGVMQNPRHLVRRRGQEARLRCSPMKGHSHVYWYRQLPEEGLKFMVYLQKENIIDESGMPKERFSAEFPKEGPSILRIQQVVRGDSAAYFCASSEGGQDYNEQFFGPGTRLTVL.

This rearrangement joins TRBV28 to TRBJ1-2; D perhaps matches TRBD1 (5 bases). Germline V gene sequence: CDR1 MDHEN, CDR2 SYDVKM. The CDR3 contains 12 residues. The germline V and J ends were trimmed by 7 bases and 5 bases, with 11 bases remaining between them. The CDR3 nucleotides read TGTGCCAGCACCCTACCAGGGTATGGCTACACCTTC. Its translation: CASTLPGYGYTF.

The chain combines TRBV19 with TRBJ1-1; TRBD1 matches 7 bases. Germline CDR1 reads LNHDA; CDR2 reads SQIVND (reference sequence). The CDR3 spans 15 residues. The junction had 12 bases not matched to a gene; V was cut back by 5 bases and J by 6 bases. In DNA form, the CDR3 reads TGTGCCAGTAGTTCTGAAGTAGGGGGCGCGTCTGAAGCTTTCTTT. Protein sequence: CASSSEVGGASEAFF.

V gene TRBV19 combines with J gene TRBJ1-5; the match to TRBD1 covers 7 bases. Germline V gene sequence: CDR1 LNHDA, CDR2 SQIVND (reference sequence). The CDR3 contains 14 residues. Trimming took 5 bases from V and 2 from J; bases not matched to a gene: 3. The CDR3 region is CASSGQGGNQPQHF. DNA for the CDR3: TGTGCCAGTAGTGGCCAGGGGGGCAATCAGCCCCAGCATTTT. Full variable domain (missing parts from reference TRBV19 and TRBJ1-5): DGGITQSPKYLFRKEGQNVTLSCEQNLNHDAMYWYRQDPGQGLRLIYYSQIVNDFQKGDIAEGYSVSREKKESFPLTVTSAQKNPTAFYLCASSGQGGNQPQHFGDGTRLSIL.

This chain joins TRBV6-5 and TRBJ2-1; 13 bases are shared with TRBD2. Trimming took 6 bases from V and 7 from J; bases not matched to a gene: 6. The V gene's germline CDR1 is MNHEY and CDR2 SVGAGI. CDR3 length: 15 residues. The CDR3 is CASSLLAGGLNEQFF. Written as DNA, the CDR3 is TGTGCCAGCAGCCTACTAGCGGGGGGGCTTAATGAGCAGTTCTTC.

This clone was observed a single time. The chain combines TRBV30 with TRBJ1-6; possible D gene TRBD1, 5 bases. Germline values: CDR1 GTSNPN, CDR2 SVGIG (reference sequence). The ends were cut back, 3 bases at V and 0 bases at J, with 15 bases in the middle. The CDR3 has 17 amino acids. The CDR3 coding sequence is TGTGCCTGGAGACCCAGGGCGTGGAGCTCCTATAATTCACCCCTCCACTTT. Its translation is CAWRPRAWSSYNSPLHF.

The chain carries TRBV14 and TRBJ2-3; possible D gene TRBD2, 6 bases. The germline CDR1 and CDR2 sequences are SGHDN and FVKESK. The CDR3 extends over 16 amino acids. V gave up 4 bases and J gave up 0 bases, with 14 bases separating them. The CDR3 region is CASSRLKGLSTDTQYF. CDR3 bases: TGTGCCAGCAGCCGGCTGAAGGGACTGAGCACAGATACGCAGTATTTT.

This chain connects TRBV2 to TRBJ2-2, with a tentative D call TRBD2 (6 bases). The V gene's germline CDR1 is SNHLY and CDR2 FYNNEI. The CDR3 covers 15 residues. Trimming took 6 bases from V and 4 from J, leaving 15 bases between them. This CDR3 reads CASRLTGAGTGELFF. In DNA, the CDR3 is TGTGCCAGCAGGTTGACGGGAGCGGGCACCGGGGAGCTGTTTTTT.

The rearrangement links TRBV5-1 to TRBJ2-7, with D tentatively TRBD1 (6 bases). V dropped 7 bases and J dropped 2 bases, with 25 bases sitting between them. Germline V lookup: CDR1 SGHRS, CDR2 YFSETQ. The CDR3 is 17 amino acids. This chain's CDR3 is CASGNPRTAPETYEQYF. The CDR3 DNA is TGCGCCAGCGGCAATCCAAGGACAGCCCCTGAGACCTACGAGCAGTACTTC.

The chain is built from TRBV5-5 and TRBJ2-3; 9 nucleotides line up with TRBD2. This CDR3 is 16 amino acids long. Germline CDR1 is SGHKS and CDR2 is YYEKEE (reference sequence). The V and J ends lost 4 bases and 3 bases, in that order; junction bases with no gene match: 9. The CDR3 DNA reads TGTGCCAGCAGCCGGGGGCGGGCGGGGGGGACAGATACGCAGTATTTT. Translating it yields CASSRGRAGGTDTQYF.